Shown below are 20 T cell receptor beta chains from a single sample sequenced in a study of CD8 T cells in Susac syndrome. RNA was extracted with the RNeasy kit, and a quantity of roughly 0.5 to 1 ug was reverse transcribed using random hexamers. TCRdb recomputed calls from the immunoSEQ multiplex PCR reads with MiXCR, one row per CDR3 protein. Here the sample spans 150,000 to 200,000 distinct CDR3 sequences, around 96% being singletons. Sequenced material: CD8+ T cells from PBMCs. These receptors originate from a human donor with multiple sclerosis.

The chain uses TRBV5-4 and TRBJ2-5; D may be TRBD2 (5 bases). V lost 2 bases and J lost 1, with 12 bases in between. Looked up from germline, CDR1 is SGHNT and CDR2 is YYREEE (reference sequence). The CDR3 covers 15 residues. The CDR3 sequence: CASSFSRRLQETQYF. The CDR3 DNA reads TGTGCCAGCAGCTTCTCACGGAGGCTCCAAGAGACCCAGTACTTC.

This sequence joins TRBV29-1 and TRBJ2-5, with no clear D. V was shortened by 4 bases and J by 6 bases, with 18 bases between the two germline ends. Germline assignment: CDR1 SQVTM and CDR2 ANQGSEA. CDR3 length: 14 residues. The chain's CDR3 is CSVGDGHKVKTQYF. In nucleotides, the CDR3 is TGCAGCGTTGGGGATGGGCATAAGGTGAAGACCCAGTACTTC.

The chain is built from TRBV30 and TRBJ1-1; D possibly corresponds to TRBD1 (5 bases). Trimming stripped 1 base from V and 1 base from J, with 10 bases between. In germline, CDR1 is GTSNPN, CDR2 SVGIG (reference sequence). The CDR3 extends over 14 amino acids. The chain's CDR3 is CAWSAGFENTEAFF. For the CDR3, the DNA is TGTGCCTGGAGTGCAGGGTTTGAGAACACTGAAGCTTTCTTT.

This chain links TRBV20-1 with TRBJ1-2; 8 bases fit TRBD1. V lost 5 bases to trimming and J lost 7 bases; unmatched junction nucleotides: 12. The V gene's germline CDR1 is DFQATT and CDR2 SNEGSKA (reference sequence). CDR3 length: 14 residues. The CDR3: CSASSTGVGAGYTF. The CDR3 coding sequence is TGCAGTGCTTCTTCGACAGGGGTGGGCGCTGGCTACACCTTC.

J is TRBJ2-1 and V is TRBV29-1; the D gene is possibly TRBD1 (6 bases). Per germline, CDR1 SQVTM and CDR2 ANQGSEA. The CDR3 covers 15 residues. The V and J ends lost 3 bases and 2 bases respectively, with 14 bases between them. The chain's CDR3 is CSVDLVQGTYNEQFF. The CDR3 region has the DNA TGCAGCGTTGATCTTGTCCAGGGGACCTACAATGAGCAGTTCTTC.

V and J are TRBV5-1 and TRBJ2-7, with 7 bases that match TRBD1. Germline CDR1 and CDR2: SGHRS and YFSETQ. Trimming cost V 3 bases and J 5 bases; bases outside gene matches: 11. The CDR3 length is 15 residues. The CDR3 DNA follows: TGCGCCAGCAGCTCAACCGGGACAGCACCTGACGAGCAGTACTTC. The encoded protein is CASSSTGTAPDEQYF.

The chain couples TRBV20-1 to TRBJ2-1, with a tentative D call TRBD2 (5 bases). CDR3 size: 12 residues. Germline CDR1 DFQATT, CDR2 SNEGSKA (reference sequence). The CDR3 region is CSGRDSYNEQFF. The CDR3 nucleotides are TGCAGCGGTCGGGACTCCTACAATGAGCAGTTCTTC.

The chain recombines TRBV5-1 with TRBJ2-7; 7 bases are shared with TRBD2. After removal of 3 bases from V and 0 bases from J, the junction contained 0 bases not matched to a gene. The CDR3 totals 13 residues. CDR1 and CDR2 from the germline V gene are SGHRS and YFSETQ. CDR3 in DNA: TGCGCCAGCAGCTGGGACTACTCCTACGAGCAGTACTTC. Protein product: CASSWDYSYEQYF.

The sample holds one count of this clonotype. The V gene is TRBV20-1, the J gene TRBJ2-7; 8 bases match TRBD2. CDR1 and CDR2 from the germline V gene are DFQATT and SNEGSKA (reference sequence). V trimming: 6 bases; J trimming: 0 bases; junction bases outside the gene matches: 7. This CDR3 is built from 14 residues. CDR3 amino acids: CSAPSGRHSYEQYF. The CDR3 nucleotides read TGCAGTGCGCCTAGCGGGCGCCACTCCTACGAGCAGTACTTC.

In its sample, this clonotype was seen once. The gene calls are TRBV27 and TRBJ2-7, with TRBD1 matching over 11 bases. CDR1 is MNHEY, CDR2 SMNVEV, per germline (reference sequence). This CDR3 comprises 15 residues. V was pared by 2 bases and J by 2 bases, with 2 bases of the junction left unmatched. This CDR3 reads CASSLEGQGAYEQYF. CDR3 DNA: TGTGCCAGCAGTTTAGAGGGACAGGGGGCCTACGAGCAGTACTTC.

This sequence joins TRBV3-1 and TRBJ2-1; TRBD2 agrees at 12 bases. Unmatched junction bases numbered 4, after V lost 6 bases and J lost 4 bases. This CDR3 region has 15 residues. Per germline, CDR1 LGHDT and CDR2 YNNKEL (reference sequence). The CDR3 DNA follows: TGTGCCAGCAGGACCGGGACTAGCGGGTACAATGAGCAGTTCTTC. This sequence encodes CASRTGTSGYNEQFF.

The rearrangement joins TRBV7-8 to TRBJ2-7, with 11 bases lining up with TRBD1. Germline lookup yields CDR1 SGHVS and CDR2 FQNEAQ. The CDR3 contains 15 residues. V lost 5 bases to trimming and J lost 4 bases; unmatched junction nucleotides: 7. DNA for the CDR3: TGTGCCAGCAGCCAGCCGGACAGGGGGCTTTACGAGCAGTACTTC. It encodes CASSQPDRGLYEQYF. The full variable domain, its missing parts supplied by reference TRBV7-8 and TRBJ2-7, is GAGVSQSPRYKVAKRGQDVALRCDPISGHVSLFWYQQALGQGPEFLTYFQNEAQLDKSGLPSDRFFAERPEGSVSTLKIQRTQQEDSAVYLCASSQPDRGLYEQYFGPGTRLTVT.

The CDR3 reads CASSQGVQVYTGELFF. In nucleotides, the CDR3 is TGTGCCAGCAGCCAAGGGGTACAAGTTTACACCGGGGAGCTGTTTTTT. V and J are TRBV3-1 and TRBJ2-2, with D hard to call. The CDR3 has 16 amino acids. Looked up from germline, CDR1 is LGHDT and CDR2 is YNNKEL (reference sequence). Trimming took 1 base from V and 3 from J, leaving 12 bases between them.

The genes are TRBV24-1 and TRBJ2-2, with a weak D call TRBD1 (5 bases). The V gene's germline CDR1 is KGHDR and CDR2 SFDVKD. V was clipped by 4 bases and J by 6 bases, with 11 bases between them. The CDR3 has 14 residues. The CDR3 nucleotides read TGTGCCACCAGTGAGGGAAAGGGGTCCGGGGAGCTGTTTTTT. Translation gives CATSEGKGSGELFF.

V gene TRBV29-1 combines with J gene TRBJ2-7; 12 nucleotides line up with TRBD1. CDR3 length equals 18 residues. The germline CDR1 and CDR2 sequences are SQVTM and ANQGSEA. Trimming at V came to 3 bases and at J to 4 bases, leaving 16 bases not matched to a gene. The CDR3 coding sequence is TGCAGCGTTGAGGGAGGGACAGGGGGCCCCGCGAAGGAGTACGAGCAGTACTTC. Protein sequence: CSVEGGTGGPAKEYEQYF.

V and J are TRBV14 and TRBJ2-1; D unclear. The CDR3 consists of 13 residues. V lost 0 bases to trimming and J lost 9 bases, with 9 bases between them. CDR1 and CDR2 (germline): SGHDN, FVKESK. The CDR3 nucleotides read TGTGCCAGCAGCCAAGATTGGGTCAGTGAGCAGTTCTTC. Amino acids: CASSQDWVSEQFF.

V and J are TRBV30 and TRBJ2-5; 11 bases map to TRBD2. From germline, CDR1 is GTSNPN and CDR2 SVGIG (reference sequence). Unmatched junction bases numbered 6, after V lost 2 bases and J lost 4 bases. The CDR3 has 15 amino acids. CDR3 residues: CAWSLVAGGAETQYF. The CDR3 DNA reads TGTGCCTGGAGTCTAGTAGCGGGAGGGGCAGAGACCCAGTACTTC.

The J gene is TRBJ1-2, the V gene TRBV5-6; D is unclear. CDR1 is SGHDT and CDR2 is YYEEEE in the germline V gene. Trimming cost V 2 bases and J 8 bases, with 10 bases left between them. This CDR3 has 12 residues. CDR3 residues: CASSLITDGYTF. In DNA, the CDR3 is TGTGCCAGCAGCTTAATCACAGACGGCTACACCTTC. The full variable domain, its missing parts supplied by reference TRBV5-6 and TRBJ1-2, is DAGVTQSPTHLIKTRGQQVTLRCSPKSGHDTVSWYQQALGQGPQFIFQYYEEEERQRGNFPDRFSGHQFPNYSSELNVNALLLGDSALYLCASSLITDGYTFGSGTRLTVV.

This chain joins TRBV13 and TRBJ2-7; TRBD1 agrees at 10 bases. Germline loops: CDR1 PRHDT, CDR2 FYEKMQ (reference sequence). The CDR3 runs 15 residues. The trim removed 1 base at V and 4 bases at J, leaving 4 bases unmatched. The CDR3 sequence: CASSLATGGLYEQYF. The CDR3 DNA is TGTGCCAGCAGCTTAGCGACAGGGGGCCTTTACGAGCAGTACTTC.

The chain couples TRBV5-1 to TRBJ1-2; a weak D match, TRBD1 (6 bases). Germline CDR1 and CDR2: SGHRS and YFSETQ. The CDR3 extends over 13 amino acids. Trimming shortened V by 4 bases and J by 8 bases, and 15 bases separated the two germline ends. CDR3 loop: CASSPPGVKGYTF. In nucleotides, the CDR3 is TGCGCCAGCAGCCCCCCAGGGGTAAAAGGCTACACCTTC.